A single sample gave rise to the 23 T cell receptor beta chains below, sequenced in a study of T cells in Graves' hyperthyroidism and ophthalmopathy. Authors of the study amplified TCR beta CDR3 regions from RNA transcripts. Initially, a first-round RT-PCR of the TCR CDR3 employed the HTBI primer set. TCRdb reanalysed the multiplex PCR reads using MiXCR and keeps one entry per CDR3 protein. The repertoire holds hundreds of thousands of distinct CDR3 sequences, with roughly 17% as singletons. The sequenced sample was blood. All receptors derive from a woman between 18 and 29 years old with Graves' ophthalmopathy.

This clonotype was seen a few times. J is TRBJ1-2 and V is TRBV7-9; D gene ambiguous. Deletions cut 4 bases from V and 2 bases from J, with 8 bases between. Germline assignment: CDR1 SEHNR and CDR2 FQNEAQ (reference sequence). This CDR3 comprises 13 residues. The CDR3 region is CASSYGVNYGYTF. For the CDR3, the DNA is TGTGCCAGCAGCTATGGGGTGAACTATGGCTACACCTTC.

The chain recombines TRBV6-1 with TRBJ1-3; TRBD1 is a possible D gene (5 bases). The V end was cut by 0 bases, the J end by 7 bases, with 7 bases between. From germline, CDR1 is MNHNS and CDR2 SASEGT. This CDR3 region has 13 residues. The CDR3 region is CASSEAPGNTIYF. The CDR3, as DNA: TGTGCCAGCAGTGAAGCCCCAGGGAACACCATATATTTT.

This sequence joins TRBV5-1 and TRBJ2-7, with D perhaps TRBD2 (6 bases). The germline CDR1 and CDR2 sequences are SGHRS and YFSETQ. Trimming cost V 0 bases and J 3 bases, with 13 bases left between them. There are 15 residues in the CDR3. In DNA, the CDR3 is TGCGCCAGCAGCTTGGCTTCCTGGAGGGGCTACGAGCAGTACTTC. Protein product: CASSLASWRGYEQYF.

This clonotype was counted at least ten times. DNA of the CDR3: TGTGCCAGCAGTTTATACGCGGACGGAAAACCTGAAGCTTTCTTT. Protein product: CASSLYADGKPEAFF. The chain carries TRBV28 and TRBJ1-1; D is unresolved. The germline V gene encodes CDR1 MDHEN and CDR2 SYDVKM. The CDR3 runs 15 residues. Trimming left V 1 base short and J 6 bases short, with 15 bases between. The full variable domain, its missing parts supplied by reference TRBV28 and TRBJ1-1, is DVKVTQSSRYLVKRTGEKVFLECVQDMDHENMFWYRQDPGLGLRLIYFSYDVKMKEKGDIPEGYSVSREKKERFSLILESASTNQTSMYLCASSLYADGKPEAFFGQGTRLTVV.

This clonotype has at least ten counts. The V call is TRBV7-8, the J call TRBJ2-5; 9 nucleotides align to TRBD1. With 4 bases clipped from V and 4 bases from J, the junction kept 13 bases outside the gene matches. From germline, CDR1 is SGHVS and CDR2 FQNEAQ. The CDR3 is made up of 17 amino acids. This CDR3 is CASSSTTGQGMGETQYF. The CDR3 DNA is TGTGCCAGCAGCTCAACAACGGGACAGGGCATGGGAGAGACCCAGTACTTC.

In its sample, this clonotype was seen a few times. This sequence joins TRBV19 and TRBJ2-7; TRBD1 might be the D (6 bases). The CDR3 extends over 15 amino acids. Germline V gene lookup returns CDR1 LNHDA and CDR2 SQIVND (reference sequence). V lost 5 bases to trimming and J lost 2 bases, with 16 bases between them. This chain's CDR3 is CASSLRETGTYEQYF. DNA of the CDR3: TGTGCCAGTAGTCTAAGGGAGACAGGAACCTACGAGCAGTACTTC. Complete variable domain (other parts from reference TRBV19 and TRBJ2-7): DGGITQSPKYLFRKEGQNVTLSCEQNLNHDAMYWYRQDPGQGLRLIYYSQIVNDFQKGDIAEGYSVSREKKESFPLTVTSAQKNPTAFYLCASSLRETGTYEQYFGPGTRLTVT.

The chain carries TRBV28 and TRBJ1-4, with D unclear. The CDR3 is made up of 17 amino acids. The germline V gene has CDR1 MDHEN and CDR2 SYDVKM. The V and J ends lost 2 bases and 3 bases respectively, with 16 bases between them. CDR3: CASSLMAGSRANEKLFF. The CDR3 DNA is TGTGCCAGCAGTTTAATGGCGGGGAGTAGGGCTAATGAAAAACTGTTTTTT.

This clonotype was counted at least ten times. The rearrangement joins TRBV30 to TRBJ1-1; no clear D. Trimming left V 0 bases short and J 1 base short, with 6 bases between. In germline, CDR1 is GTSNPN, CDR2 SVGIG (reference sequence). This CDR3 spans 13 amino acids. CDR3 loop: CAWSVLWNTEAFF. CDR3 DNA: TGTGCCTGGAGTGTACTATGGAACACTGAAGCTTTCTTT.

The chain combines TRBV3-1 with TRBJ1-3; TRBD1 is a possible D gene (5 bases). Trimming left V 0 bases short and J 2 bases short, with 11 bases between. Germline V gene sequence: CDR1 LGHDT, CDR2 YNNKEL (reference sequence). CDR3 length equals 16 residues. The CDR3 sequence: CASSQERGMAGNTIYF. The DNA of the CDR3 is TGTGCCAGCAGCCAAGAAAGGGGTATGGCTGGAAACACCATATATTTT.

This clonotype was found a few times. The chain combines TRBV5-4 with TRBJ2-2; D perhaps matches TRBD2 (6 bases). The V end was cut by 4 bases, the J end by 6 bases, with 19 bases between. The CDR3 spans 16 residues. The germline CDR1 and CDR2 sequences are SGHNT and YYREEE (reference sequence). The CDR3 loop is CASSPGPFAGSGELFF. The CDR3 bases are TGTGCCAGCAGCCCAGGGCCGTTTGCGGGATCCGGGGAGCTGTTTTTT.

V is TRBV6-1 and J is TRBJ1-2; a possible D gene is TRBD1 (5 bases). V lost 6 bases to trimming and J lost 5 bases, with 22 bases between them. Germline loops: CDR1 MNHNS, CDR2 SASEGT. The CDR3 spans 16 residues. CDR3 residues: CASSSITGTATYGYTF. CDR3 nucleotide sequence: TGTGCCAGCAGCTCAATCACCGGGACCGCGACTTATGGCTACACCTTC.

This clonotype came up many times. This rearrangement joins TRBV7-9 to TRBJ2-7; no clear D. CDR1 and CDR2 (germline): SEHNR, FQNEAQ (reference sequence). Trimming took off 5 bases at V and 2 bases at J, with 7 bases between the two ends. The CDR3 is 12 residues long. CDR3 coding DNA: TGTGCCAGCAGCCCCGACCCCTACGAGCAGTACTTC. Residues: CASSPDPYEQYF.

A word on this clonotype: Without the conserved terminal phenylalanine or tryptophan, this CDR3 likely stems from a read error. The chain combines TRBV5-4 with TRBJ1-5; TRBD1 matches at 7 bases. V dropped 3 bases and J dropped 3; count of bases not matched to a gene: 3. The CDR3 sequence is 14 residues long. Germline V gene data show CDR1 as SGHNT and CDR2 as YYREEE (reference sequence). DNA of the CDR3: TGTGCCAGCAGCTGGGACAGATTCAATCAGCCCCAGCATCTT. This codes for CASSWDRFNQPQHL.

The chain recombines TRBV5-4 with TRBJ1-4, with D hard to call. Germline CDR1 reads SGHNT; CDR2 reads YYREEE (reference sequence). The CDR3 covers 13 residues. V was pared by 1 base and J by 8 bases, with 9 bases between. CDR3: CASSLLPWEKLFF. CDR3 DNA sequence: TGTGCCAGCAGCTTGCTACCGTGGGAAAAACTGTTTTTT. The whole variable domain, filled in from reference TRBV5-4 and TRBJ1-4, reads ETGVTQSPTHLIKTRGQQVTLRCSSQSGHNTVSWYQQALGQGPQFIFQYYREEENGRGNFPPRFSGLQFPNYSSELNVNALELDDSALYLCASSLLPWEKLFFGSGTQLSVL.

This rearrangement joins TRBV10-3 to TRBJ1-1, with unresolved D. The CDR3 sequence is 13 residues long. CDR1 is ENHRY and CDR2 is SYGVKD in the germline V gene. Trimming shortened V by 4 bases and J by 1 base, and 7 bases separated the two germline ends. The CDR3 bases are TGTGCCATCAGTGTCAACCGGAACACTGAAGCTTTCTTT. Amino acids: CAISVNRNTEAFF.

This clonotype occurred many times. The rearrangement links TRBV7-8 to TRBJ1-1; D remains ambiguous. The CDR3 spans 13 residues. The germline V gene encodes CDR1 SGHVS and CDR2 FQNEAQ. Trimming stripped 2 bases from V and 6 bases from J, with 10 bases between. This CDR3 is CASSLRPGPEAFF. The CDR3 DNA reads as TGTGCCAGCAGCTTACGTCCCGGCCCTGAAGCTTTCTTT.

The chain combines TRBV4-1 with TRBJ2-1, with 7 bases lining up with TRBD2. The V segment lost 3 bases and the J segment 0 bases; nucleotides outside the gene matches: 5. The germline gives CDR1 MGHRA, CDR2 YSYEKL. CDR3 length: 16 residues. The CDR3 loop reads CASSQAGESSYNEQFF. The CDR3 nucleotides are TGCGCCAGCAGCCAGGCGGGGGAGAGCTCCTACAATGAGCAGTTCTTC.

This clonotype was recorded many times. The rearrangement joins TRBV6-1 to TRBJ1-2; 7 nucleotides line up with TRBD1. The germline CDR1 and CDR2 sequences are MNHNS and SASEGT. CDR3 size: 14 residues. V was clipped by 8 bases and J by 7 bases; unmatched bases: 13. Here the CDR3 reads CASVAGTEPSGYTF. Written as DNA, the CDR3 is TGTGCCAGCGTGGCCGGGACAGAGCCCTCTGGCTACACCTTC.

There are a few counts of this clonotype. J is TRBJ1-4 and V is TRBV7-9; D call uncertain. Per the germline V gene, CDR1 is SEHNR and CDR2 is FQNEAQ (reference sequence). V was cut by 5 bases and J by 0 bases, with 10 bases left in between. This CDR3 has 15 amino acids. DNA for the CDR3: TGTGCCAGCAGCAGAACTTCTGCAACTAATGAAAAACTGTTTTTT. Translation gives CASSRTSATNEKLFF.

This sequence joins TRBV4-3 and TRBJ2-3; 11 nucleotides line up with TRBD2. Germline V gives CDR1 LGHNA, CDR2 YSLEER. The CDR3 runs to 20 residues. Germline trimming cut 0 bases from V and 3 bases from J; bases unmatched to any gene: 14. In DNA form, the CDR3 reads TGCGCCAGCAGCCAAGATCCGGGTACTCGCGGGACTAGCGGTACAGATACGCAGTATTTT. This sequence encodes CASSQDPGTRGTSGTDTQYF.

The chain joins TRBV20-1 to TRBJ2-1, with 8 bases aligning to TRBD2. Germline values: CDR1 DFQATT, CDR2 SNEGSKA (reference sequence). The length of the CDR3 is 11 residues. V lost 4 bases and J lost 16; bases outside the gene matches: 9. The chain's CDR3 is CSATLTSGAFF. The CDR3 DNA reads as TGCAGTGCTACCCTCACTAGCGGCGCTTTCTTC.

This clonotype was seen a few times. This chain's CDR3 is CASSFELVDPALDTQYF. The CDR3 DNA is TGCGCCAGCAGTTTTGAATTAGTTGATCCGGCGCTAGATACGCAGTATTTT. V usage is TRBV5-1 and J usage is TRBJ2-3, with D hard to call. V was cut by 5 bases and J by 5 bases, with 24 bases left in between. The CDR3 covers 17 residues. Germline V gene sequence: CDR1 SGHRS, CDR2 YFSETQ.

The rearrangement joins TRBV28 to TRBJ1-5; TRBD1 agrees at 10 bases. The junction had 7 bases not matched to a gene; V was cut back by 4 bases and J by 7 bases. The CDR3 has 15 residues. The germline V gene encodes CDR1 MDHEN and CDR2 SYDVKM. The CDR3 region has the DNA TGTGCCAGCAGTTCAGGACAGGGGGAAGGACAGCCCCAGCATTTT. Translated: CASSSGQGEGQPQHF.